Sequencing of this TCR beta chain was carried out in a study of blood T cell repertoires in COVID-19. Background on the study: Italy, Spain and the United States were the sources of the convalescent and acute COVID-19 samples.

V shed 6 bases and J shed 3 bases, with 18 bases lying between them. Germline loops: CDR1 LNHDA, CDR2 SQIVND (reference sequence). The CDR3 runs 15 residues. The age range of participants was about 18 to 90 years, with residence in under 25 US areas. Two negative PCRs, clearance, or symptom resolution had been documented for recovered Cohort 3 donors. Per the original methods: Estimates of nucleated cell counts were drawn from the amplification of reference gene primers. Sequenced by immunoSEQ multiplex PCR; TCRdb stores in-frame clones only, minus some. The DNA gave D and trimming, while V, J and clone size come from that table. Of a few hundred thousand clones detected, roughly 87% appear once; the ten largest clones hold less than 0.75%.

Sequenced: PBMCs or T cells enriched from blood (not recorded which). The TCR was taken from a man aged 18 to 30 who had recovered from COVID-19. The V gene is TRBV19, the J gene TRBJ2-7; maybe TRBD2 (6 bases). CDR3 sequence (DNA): TGTGCCAGTAGCATATCCCTCGGACTAAACTACGAGCAGTACTTC. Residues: CASSISLGLNYEQYF.